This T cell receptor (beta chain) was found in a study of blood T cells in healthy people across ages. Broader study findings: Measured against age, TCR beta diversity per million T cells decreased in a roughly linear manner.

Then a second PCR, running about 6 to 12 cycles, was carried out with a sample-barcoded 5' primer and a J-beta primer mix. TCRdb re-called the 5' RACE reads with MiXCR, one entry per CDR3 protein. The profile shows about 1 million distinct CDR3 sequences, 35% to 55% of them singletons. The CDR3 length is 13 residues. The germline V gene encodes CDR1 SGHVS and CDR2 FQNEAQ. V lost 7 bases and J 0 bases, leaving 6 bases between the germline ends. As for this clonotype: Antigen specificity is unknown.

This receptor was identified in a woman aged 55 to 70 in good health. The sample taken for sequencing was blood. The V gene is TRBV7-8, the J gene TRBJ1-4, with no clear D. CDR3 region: CASKRATNEKLFF. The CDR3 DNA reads TGTGCCAGCAAAAGGGCAACTAATGAAAAACTGTTTTTT.